This T cell receptor (beta chain) stems from a study of brain T cells in children with intractable seizures. Findings and caveats of the study: Only CDR3 sequence similarity suggested viral specificity, without known HCMV serostatus. Pre-surgery blood may have been undersampled, hiding some clones.

Assay used: immunoSEQ multiplex PCR; TCRdb lists only in-frame clones, some missing. Of about 76,000 clones in the sample, about 92% were seen once. Sequencing was limited to surgery cases with top T cell transcript signatures in brain tissue. Before surgery, patients took at least one anti-epileptic drug. CDR1 and CDR2 from the germline V gene are SGHRS and YFSETQ. The CDR3 is made up of 15 amino acids. Trimming at V came to 5 bases and at J to 0 bases, leaving 1 base not matched to a gene. Concerning this clone itself: Its antigen is undetermined.

V and J are TRBV5-1 and TRBJ2-1; 11 bases agree with TRBD2. The TCR sequence derives from a boy younger than two with tuberous sclerosis and intractable seizures. Sequenced material: peripheral blood, taken at surgery. The CDR3 loop is CASSGTSGSYNEQFF. The CDR3 DNA reads TGCGCCAGCAGTGGGACTAGCGGCTCCTACAATGAGCAGTTCTTC.